This T cell receptor (beta chain) came from a study of OX40 agonist ivuxolimab in advanced cancers. The wider study: An agonistic human IgG2 monoclonal antibody against OX40 (CD134) was given.

Trimming removed 2 bases at V and 2 bases at J, with 15 bases between. Germline assignment: CDR1 MGHRA and CDR2 YSYEKL. The CDR3 totals 17 residues. Study-level results: Those patients achieving a partial response at 0.1-3.0 mg/kg showed among the lowest clonal expansion. Nonresponders included some who also had low normalized T-cell clonal expansion. At doses 0.1 to 3.0 mg/kg, CD4+ and CD8+ clones expanded.

Using immunoSEQ multiplex PCR, the repertoire was profiled, and TCRdb retains in-frame clones only, with some absent. Of some 39,000 clones listed, approximately 80% are singletons. Remarks on this clone: Antigen unknown.

The chain employs TRBV4-1 and TRBJ2-2, with D possibly matching TRBD2 (6 bases). The clonotype originates from an adult with an advanced solid tumor such as melanoma, head and neck, liver or kidney cancer. Sequences were derived from CD4+ or CD8+ T cells sorted from blood, sampled in a trial of the OX40 agonist ivuxolimab. The CDR3 nucleotides are TGCGCCAGCAGCCAAAAAGCGGGTCCAACAAACACCGGGGAGCTGTTTTTT. This encodes CASSQKAGPTNTGELFF.